The text below deals with one TCR beta chain. The PCR made use of 60 Vbeta and 13 Jbeta primers. Here immunoSEQ multiplex PCR was the method, and the copy in TCRdb shows in-frame clones only, minus some. The repertoire has 100,000 to 150,000 clones, 60% to 85% of them found once; the top ten carry about 3%. This record belongs to a study of cytomegalovirus exposure and HLA in healthy donors. The CDR3 runs to 17 residues. V dropped 6 bases and J dropped 1; count of bases not matched to a gene: 11. Germline V CDR1 and CDR2: PRHDT, FYEKMQ (reference sequence). Donors counted as nominally healthy when sampled, yet unrecorded immune exposures were likely.

The sample taken for sequencing was PBMCs. This chain joins TRBV13 and TRBJ2-2; TRBD1 matches 7 bases. The TCR originated in a man aged 25-45 years in good health and CMV-seronegative. This chain's CDR3 is CASSFGTANRNTGELFF. The CDR3 DNA reads as TGTGCCAGCAGTTTTGGGACAGCCAATAGGAACACCGGGGAGCTGTTTTTT.